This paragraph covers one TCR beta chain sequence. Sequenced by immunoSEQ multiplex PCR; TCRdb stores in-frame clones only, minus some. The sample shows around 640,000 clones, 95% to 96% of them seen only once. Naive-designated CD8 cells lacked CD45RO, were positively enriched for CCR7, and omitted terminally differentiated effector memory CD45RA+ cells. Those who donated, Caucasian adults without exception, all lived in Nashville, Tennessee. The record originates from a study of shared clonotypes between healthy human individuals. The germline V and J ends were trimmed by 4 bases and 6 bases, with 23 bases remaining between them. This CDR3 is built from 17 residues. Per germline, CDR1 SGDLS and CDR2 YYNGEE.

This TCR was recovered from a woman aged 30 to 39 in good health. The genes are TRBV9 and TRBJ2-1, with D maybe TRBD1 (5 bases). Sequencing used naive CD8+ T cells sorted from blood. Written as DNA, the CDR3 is TGTGCCAGCAGCTCGGCGGCGGACACCCGGGCCTTCAATGAGCAGTTCTTC. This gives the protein CASSSAADTRAFNEQFF. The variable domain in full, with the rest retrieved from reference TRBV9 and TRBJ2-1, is DSGVTQTPKHLITATGQRVTLRCSPRSGDLSVYWYQQSLDQGLQFLIQYYNGEERAKGNILERFSAQQFPDLHSELNLSSLELGDSALYFCASSSAADTRAFNEQFFGPGTRLTVL.